These T cell receptor beta chains were read from a single sample in a study of blood T cell repertoires in COVID-19. TCRdb keeps only in-frame clones here, not all; method: immunoSEQ multiplex PCR. The data contain approximately 84,000 clones, roughly nine tenths of them seen just once; the ten biggest clones take up about 1.6%. The material sequenced was peripheral blood. Every receptor here comes from a human donor with active COVID-19. The donor label of this sample is uncertain. Both conserved end residues are part of each CDR3. A D gene is named only where the DNA matches it firmly. Clone size is shown for a subset of rows, as once, few, many or a class of expanded clone.

J: TRBJ1-5
size: NA
length: 15
D: NA
V: TRBV6-4
CDR3: CASSAWWTLNQPQHF
DNA: TGTGCCAGCAGCGCCTGGTGGACACTCAATCAGCCCCAGCATTTT

J: TRBJ1-2
size: NA
length: 16
D: NA
V: TRBV3-1/TRBV3-2
CDR3: CASSQDRSVFNYGYTF
DNA: TGTGCCAGCAGCCAAGATCGTTCAGTCTTTAACTATGGCTACACCTTC

J: TRBJ1-1
size: NA
length: 14
D: TRBD1
V: TRBV5-1
CDR3: CASSLGQVNTEAFF
DNA: TGCGCCAGCAGCCTGGGACAGGTGAACACTGAAGCTTTCTTT

J: TRBJ1-2
size: NA
length: 18
D: TRBD1
V: TRBV7-2
CDR3: CASSSVGTGLRDYYGYTF
DNA: TGTGCCAGCAGCTCCGTCGGGACAGGGCTACGTGATTACTATGGCTACACCTTC

J: TRBJ2-7
size: NA
length: 14
D: TRBD2
V: TRBV5-1
CDR3: CASSPKAASGETYF
DNA: TGCGCCAGCAGCCCGAAAGCCGCTAGCGGGGAGACGTACTTC

J: TRBJ1-1
size: NA
length: 15
D: TRBD1
V: TRBV19
CDR3: CASSHPGQGHMEAFF
DNA: TGTGCCAGTAGTCACCCAGGACAGGGGCACATGGAAGCTTTCTTT

J: TRBJ1-4
size: NA
length: 15
D: TRBD1
V: TRBV6-6
CDR3: CASSYPGQGSEKLFF
DNA: TGTGCCAGCAGTTACCCGGGACAGGGGAGTGAAAAACTGTTTTTT

J: TRBJ1-2
size: NA
length: 14
D: TRBD1
V: TRBV5-1
CDR3: CASTPGGWADGYTF
DNA: TGCGCCAGCACCCCAGGGGGTTGGGCAGATGGCTACACCTTC

J: TRBJ2-4
size: NA
length: 15
D: TRBD1
V: TRBV6-2/TRBV6-3
CDR3: CASSYGAGQENIQYF
DNA: TGTGCCAGCAGTTACGGTGCGGGACAGGAGAACATTCAGTACTTC

J: TRBJ2-7
size: NA
length: 13
D: NA
V: TRBV19
CDR3: CASSPRQSQGQYF
DNA: TGTGCCAGTAGTCCAAGACAGTCCCAAGGGCAGTACTTC

J: TRBJ1-6
size: NA
length: 14
D: NA
V: TRBV27
CDR3: CASAPGTRRSPLHF
DNA: TGTGCCAGCGCACCCGGGACAAGGCGGTCACCCCTCCACTTT

J: TRBJ1-2
size: NA
length: 14
D: TRBD1
V: TRBV3-1/TRBV3-2
CDR3: CASSQSDRVFGYTF
DNA: TGTGCCAGCAGCCAATCGGACAGGGTGTTTGGCTACACCTTC

J: TRBJ2-6
size: NA
length: 18
D: NA
V: TRBV9
CDR3: CASSVNRDTISGANVLTF
DNA: TGTGCCAGCAGCGTCAACCGGGACACCATCTCTGGGGCCAACGTCCTGACTTTC

J: TRBJ2-7
size: once
length: 15
D: NA
V: TRBV3-1/TRBV3-2
CDR3: CASSQGGQNYVEQYF
DNA: TGTGCCAGCAGCCAGGGAGGACAAAACTACGTGGAGCAGTACTTC

J: TRBJ2-5
size: NA
length: 14
D: NA
V: TRBV15
CDR3: CATSREITEETQYF
DNA: TGTGCCACCAGCAGAGAGATAACAGAAGAGACCCAGTACTTC

J: TRBJ1-1
size: NA
length: 15
D: NA
V: TRBV19
CDR3: CASSETAGQNTEAFF
DNA: TGTGCCAGTAGTGAAACCGCAGGCCAGAACACTGAAGCTTTCTTT

J: TRBJ2-2
size: NA
length: 16
D: TRBD1
V: TRBV6-2/TRBV6-3
CDR3: CASSPYGTENTGELFF
DNA: TGTGCCAGCAGCCCATACGGGACAGAAAACACCGGGGAGCTGTTTTTT

J: TRBJ2-1
size: NA
length: 15
D: NA
V: TRBV5-4
CDR3: CASSAGPRGDNEQFF
DNA: TGTGCCAGCAGCGCGGGACCCAGGGGGGACAATGAGCAGTTCTTC

J: TRBJ2-7
size: once
length: 14
D: NA
V: TRBV7-8
CDR3: CASSLNRDFYEQYF
DNA: TGTGCCAGCAGCTTAAACAGGGATTTTTACGAGCAGTACTTC

J: TRBJ2-2
size: NA
length: 15
D: NA
V: TRBV4-1
CDR3: CASSQDPGVTGELFF
DNA: TGCGCCAGCAGCCAAGATCCGGGGGTCACCGGGGAGCTGTTTTTT

J: TRBJ1-3
size: NA
length: 14
D: TRBD1
V: TRBV12-5
CDR3: CASGLGDSRNTIYF
DNA: TGTGCTAGTGGTTTGGGGGACAGTAGAAACACCATATATTTT

J: TRBJ2-7
size: NA
length: 14
D: TRBD1
V: TRBV18
CDR3: CASSPGTGGYEQYF
DNA: TGTGCCAGCTCACCCGGGACAGGGGGATACGAGCAGTACTTC

J: TRBJ2-5
size: NA
length: 14
D: NA
V: TRBV27
CDR3: CASSLLGQQETQYF
DNA: TGTGCCAGCAGTTTGCTCGGACAGCAAGAGACCCAGTACTTC

J: TRBJ1-2
size: NA
length: 15
D: NA
V: TRBV9
CDR3: CASSFGLRTNYGYTF
DNA: TGTGCCAGCAGCTTCGGACTTCGAACTAACTATGGCTACACCTTC

J: TRBJ2-2
size: NA
length: 15
D: NA
V: TRBV4-1
CDR3: CASSQGGRGTGELFF
DNA: TGCGCCAGCAGCCAAGGTGGCAGGGGCACCGGGGAGCTGTTTTTT

J: TRBJ2-1
size: NA
length: 14
D: NA
V: TRBV4-2
CDR3: CASSQTLTGNEQFF
DNA: TGTGCCAGCAGCCAGACCCTAACAGGGAATGAGCAGTTCTTC

J: TRBJ2-7
size: once
length: 15
D: TRBD1
V: TRBV7-9
CDR3: CASSDVGQGVNEQYF
DNA: TGTGCCAGCAGCGATGTCGGGCAGGGGGTAAACGAGCAGTACTTC

J: TRBJ2-2
size: NA
length: 19
D: NA
V: TRBV6-2/TRBV6-3
CDR3: CASSYTPSGLVRWAGELFF
DNA: TGTGCCAGCAGTTACACCCCCTCGGGTTTGGTTCGTTGGGCCGGGGAGCTGTTTTTT

J: TRBJ1-2
size: NA
length: 14
D: NA
V: TRBV13
CDR3: CASRPPGALYGYTF
DNA: TGTGCCAGCAGGCCCCCCGGAGCACTCTATGGCTACACCTTC

J: TRBJ2-1
size: NA
length: 18
D: TRBD2
V: TRBV2
CDR3: CASRPGLAGGISYNEQFF
DNA: TGTGCCAGCAGGCCGGGACTAGCGGGGGGAATCTCCTACAATGAGCAGTTCTTC

J: TRBJ2-7
size: NA
length: 14
D: TRBD1
V: TRBV2
CDR3: CASSRTGQGYEQYF
DNA: TGTGCCAGCAGTCGAACGGGACAGGGCTACGAGCAGTACTTC

J: TRBJ1-2
size: NA
length: 15
D: TRBD1
V: TRBV9
CDR3: CASSPWDTGGLGYTF
DNA: TGTGCCAGCAGCCCGTGGGATACAGGGGGCCTTGGCTACACCTTC

J: TRBJ1-1
size: NA
length: 14
D: NA
V: TRBV5-6
CDR3: CASSLVVGQLEAFF
DNA: TGTGCCAGCAGCTTGGTTGTCGGACAGCTTGAAGCTTTCTTT

J: TRBJ2-7
size: NA
length: 15
D: TRBD1
V: TRBV7-2
CDR3: CASSWGQGSKDEQYF
DNA: TGTGCCAGCAGCTGGGGACAGGGGAGTAAGGACGAGCAGTACTTC

J: TRBJ1-2
size: NA
length: 14
D: TRBD1
V: TRBV6-2/TRBV6-3
CDR3: CASSFNRDRAGYTF
DNA: TGTGCCAGCAGTTTTAACCGGGACAGGGCTGGCTACACCTTC

J: TRBJ2-7
size: NA
length: 13
D: NA
V: TRBV24-1
CDR3: CATSGTDAYEQYF
DNA: TGTGCCACGTCCGGGACTGATGCCTACGAGCAGTACTTC

J: TRBJ2-7
size: NA
length: 16
D: TRBD2
V: TRBV7-8
CDR3: CASSLAGSGASYEQYF
DNA: TGTGCCAGCAGCTTAGCGGGTAGCGGGGCCTCCTACGAGCAGTACTTC

J: TRBJ2-2
size: once
length: 15
D: TRBD2
V: TRBV2
CDR3: CASSELAGGVGELFF
DNA: TGTGCCAGCAGTGAGCTAGCGGGGGGTGTCGGGGAGCTGTTTTTT

J: TRBJ2-3
size: NA
length: 19
D: TRBD2
V: TRBV9
CDR3: CASSLGWKRGGNSTDTQYF
DNA: TGTGCCAGCAGCCTAGGCTGGAAGCGGGGGGGCAACAGCACAGATACGCAGTATTTT

J: TRBJ2-5
size: NA
length: 14
D: NA
V: TRBV5-4
CDR3: CASSFGAGPETQYF
DNA: TGTGCCAGCAGCTTTGGGGCGGGGCCAGAGACCCAGTACTTC

J: TRBJ1-1
size: NA
length: 15
D: TRBD1
V: TRBV6-5
CDR3: CASSPRDRMNTEAFF
DNA: TGTGCCAGCAGTCCCCGGGACAGAATGAACACTGAAGCTTTCTTT

J: TRBJ1-1
size: NA
length: 14
D: TRBD1
V: TRBV2
CDR3: CASSTQGRGTEAFF
DNA: TGTGCCAGCAGTACACAGGGGAGAGGCACTGAAGCTTTCTTT

J: TRBJ1-2
size: NA
length: 14
D: NA
V: TRBV11-3
CDR3: CASSLDRVFYGYTF
DNA: TGTGCCAGCAGCTTAGATCGAGTATTCTATGGCTACACCTTC

J: TRBJ1-1
size: NA
length: 14
D: NA
V: TRBV5-1
CDR3: CASSSGDPNTEAFF
DNA: TGCGCCAGCAGCTCGGGAGACCCGAACACTGAAGCTTTCTTT

J: TRBJ1-5
size: once
length: 16
D: NA
V: TRBV4-3
CDR3: CASSQVVGHSNQPQHF
DNA: TGCGCCAGCAGCCAAGTGGTGGGACATAGCAATCAGCCCCAGCATTTT

J: TRBJ2-1
size: NA
length: 16
D: NA
V: TRBV9
CDR3: CASSVVGRGSYNEQFF
DNA: TGTGCCAGCAGCGTAGTTGGCAGGGGCTCTTACAATGAGCAGTTCTTC

J: TRBJ2-2
size: NA
length: 15
D: TRBD1
V: TRBV28
CDR3: CASSFRTGVSGELFF
DNA: TGTGCCAGCAGTTTCCGGACAGGGGTCTCCGGGGAGCTGTTTTTT

J: TRBJ2-1
size: once
length: 17
D: NA
V: TRBV4-1
CDR3: CASSQDISDRRDNEQFF
DNA: TGCGCCAGCAGCCAAGATATTTCCGACAGGAGAGACAATGAGCAGTTCTTC

J: TRBJ2-6
size: once
length: 14
D: NA
V: TRBV15
CDR3: CATLSGDGANVLTF
DNA: TGTGCCACCCTCTCGGGGGATGGGGCCAACGTCCTGACTTTC

J: TRBJ2-3
size: NA
length: 17
D: TRBD2
V: TRBV9
CDR3: CASSGLPLAGPRDTQYF
DNA: TGTGCCAGCAGCGGGCTGCCGTTAGCGGGCCCAAGAGATACGCAGTATTTT

J: TRBJ2-4
size: NA
length: 17
D: NA
V: TRBV11-3
CDR3: CASSCSCWDKAKNIQYF
DNA: TGTGCCAGCAGCTGCAGTTGTTGGGACAAGGCCAAAAACATTCAGTACTTC

J: TRBJ2-7
size: NA
length: 12
D: NA
V: TRBV9
CDR3: CASGRTEYEQYF
DNA: TGTGCCAGCGGGAGGACTGAGTACGAGCAGTACTTC

J: TRBJ2-3
size: NA
length: 17
D: TRBD2
V: TRBV14
CDR3: CASSARSTSGGTDTQYF
DNA: TGTGCCAGCAGCGCCCGATCGACTAGCGGGGGCACAGATACGCAGTATTTT

J: TRBJ2-3
size: NA
length: 15
D: TRBD1
V: TRBV11-2
CDR3: CASSLEQGLTDTQYF
DNA: TGTGCCAGCAGCTTAGAACAGGGGCTCACAGATACGCAGTATTTT

J: TRBJ1-2
size: NA
length: 13
D: NA
V: TRBV2
CDR3: CASSERTNYGYTF
DNA: TGTGCCAGCAGTGAGCGGACTAACTATGGCTACACCTTC

J: TRBJ1-1
size: NA
length: 14
D: TRBD1
V: TRBV4-3
CDR3: CASSHGQGRAEAFF
DNA: TGCGCCAGCAGCCATGGACAGGGTCGTGCTGAAGCTTTCTTT

J: TRBJ1-2
size: NA
length: 14
D: NA
V: TRBV2
CDR3: CASSSGEKSYGYTF
DNA: TGTGCCAGCAGTTCGGGGGAAAAGTCCTATGGCTACACCTTC

J: TRBJ2-7
size: NA
length: 17
D: NA
V: TRBV18
CDR3: CASSPRQTKASSYEQYF
DNA: TGTGCCAGCTCACCAAGGCAGACTAAAGCTAGCTCCTACGAGCAGTACTTC

J: TRBJ1-1
size: NA
length: 13
D: NA
V: TRBV19
CDR3: CASSITQGTQAFF
DNA: TGTGCCAGTAGTATAACACAGGGAACGCAAGCTTTCTTT

J: TRBJ1-4
size: NA
length: 15
D: NA
V: TRBV28
CDR3: CASSTRDIPPEKLFF
DNA: TGTGCCAGCAGTACCCGGGACATACCCCCTGAAAAACTGTTTTTT